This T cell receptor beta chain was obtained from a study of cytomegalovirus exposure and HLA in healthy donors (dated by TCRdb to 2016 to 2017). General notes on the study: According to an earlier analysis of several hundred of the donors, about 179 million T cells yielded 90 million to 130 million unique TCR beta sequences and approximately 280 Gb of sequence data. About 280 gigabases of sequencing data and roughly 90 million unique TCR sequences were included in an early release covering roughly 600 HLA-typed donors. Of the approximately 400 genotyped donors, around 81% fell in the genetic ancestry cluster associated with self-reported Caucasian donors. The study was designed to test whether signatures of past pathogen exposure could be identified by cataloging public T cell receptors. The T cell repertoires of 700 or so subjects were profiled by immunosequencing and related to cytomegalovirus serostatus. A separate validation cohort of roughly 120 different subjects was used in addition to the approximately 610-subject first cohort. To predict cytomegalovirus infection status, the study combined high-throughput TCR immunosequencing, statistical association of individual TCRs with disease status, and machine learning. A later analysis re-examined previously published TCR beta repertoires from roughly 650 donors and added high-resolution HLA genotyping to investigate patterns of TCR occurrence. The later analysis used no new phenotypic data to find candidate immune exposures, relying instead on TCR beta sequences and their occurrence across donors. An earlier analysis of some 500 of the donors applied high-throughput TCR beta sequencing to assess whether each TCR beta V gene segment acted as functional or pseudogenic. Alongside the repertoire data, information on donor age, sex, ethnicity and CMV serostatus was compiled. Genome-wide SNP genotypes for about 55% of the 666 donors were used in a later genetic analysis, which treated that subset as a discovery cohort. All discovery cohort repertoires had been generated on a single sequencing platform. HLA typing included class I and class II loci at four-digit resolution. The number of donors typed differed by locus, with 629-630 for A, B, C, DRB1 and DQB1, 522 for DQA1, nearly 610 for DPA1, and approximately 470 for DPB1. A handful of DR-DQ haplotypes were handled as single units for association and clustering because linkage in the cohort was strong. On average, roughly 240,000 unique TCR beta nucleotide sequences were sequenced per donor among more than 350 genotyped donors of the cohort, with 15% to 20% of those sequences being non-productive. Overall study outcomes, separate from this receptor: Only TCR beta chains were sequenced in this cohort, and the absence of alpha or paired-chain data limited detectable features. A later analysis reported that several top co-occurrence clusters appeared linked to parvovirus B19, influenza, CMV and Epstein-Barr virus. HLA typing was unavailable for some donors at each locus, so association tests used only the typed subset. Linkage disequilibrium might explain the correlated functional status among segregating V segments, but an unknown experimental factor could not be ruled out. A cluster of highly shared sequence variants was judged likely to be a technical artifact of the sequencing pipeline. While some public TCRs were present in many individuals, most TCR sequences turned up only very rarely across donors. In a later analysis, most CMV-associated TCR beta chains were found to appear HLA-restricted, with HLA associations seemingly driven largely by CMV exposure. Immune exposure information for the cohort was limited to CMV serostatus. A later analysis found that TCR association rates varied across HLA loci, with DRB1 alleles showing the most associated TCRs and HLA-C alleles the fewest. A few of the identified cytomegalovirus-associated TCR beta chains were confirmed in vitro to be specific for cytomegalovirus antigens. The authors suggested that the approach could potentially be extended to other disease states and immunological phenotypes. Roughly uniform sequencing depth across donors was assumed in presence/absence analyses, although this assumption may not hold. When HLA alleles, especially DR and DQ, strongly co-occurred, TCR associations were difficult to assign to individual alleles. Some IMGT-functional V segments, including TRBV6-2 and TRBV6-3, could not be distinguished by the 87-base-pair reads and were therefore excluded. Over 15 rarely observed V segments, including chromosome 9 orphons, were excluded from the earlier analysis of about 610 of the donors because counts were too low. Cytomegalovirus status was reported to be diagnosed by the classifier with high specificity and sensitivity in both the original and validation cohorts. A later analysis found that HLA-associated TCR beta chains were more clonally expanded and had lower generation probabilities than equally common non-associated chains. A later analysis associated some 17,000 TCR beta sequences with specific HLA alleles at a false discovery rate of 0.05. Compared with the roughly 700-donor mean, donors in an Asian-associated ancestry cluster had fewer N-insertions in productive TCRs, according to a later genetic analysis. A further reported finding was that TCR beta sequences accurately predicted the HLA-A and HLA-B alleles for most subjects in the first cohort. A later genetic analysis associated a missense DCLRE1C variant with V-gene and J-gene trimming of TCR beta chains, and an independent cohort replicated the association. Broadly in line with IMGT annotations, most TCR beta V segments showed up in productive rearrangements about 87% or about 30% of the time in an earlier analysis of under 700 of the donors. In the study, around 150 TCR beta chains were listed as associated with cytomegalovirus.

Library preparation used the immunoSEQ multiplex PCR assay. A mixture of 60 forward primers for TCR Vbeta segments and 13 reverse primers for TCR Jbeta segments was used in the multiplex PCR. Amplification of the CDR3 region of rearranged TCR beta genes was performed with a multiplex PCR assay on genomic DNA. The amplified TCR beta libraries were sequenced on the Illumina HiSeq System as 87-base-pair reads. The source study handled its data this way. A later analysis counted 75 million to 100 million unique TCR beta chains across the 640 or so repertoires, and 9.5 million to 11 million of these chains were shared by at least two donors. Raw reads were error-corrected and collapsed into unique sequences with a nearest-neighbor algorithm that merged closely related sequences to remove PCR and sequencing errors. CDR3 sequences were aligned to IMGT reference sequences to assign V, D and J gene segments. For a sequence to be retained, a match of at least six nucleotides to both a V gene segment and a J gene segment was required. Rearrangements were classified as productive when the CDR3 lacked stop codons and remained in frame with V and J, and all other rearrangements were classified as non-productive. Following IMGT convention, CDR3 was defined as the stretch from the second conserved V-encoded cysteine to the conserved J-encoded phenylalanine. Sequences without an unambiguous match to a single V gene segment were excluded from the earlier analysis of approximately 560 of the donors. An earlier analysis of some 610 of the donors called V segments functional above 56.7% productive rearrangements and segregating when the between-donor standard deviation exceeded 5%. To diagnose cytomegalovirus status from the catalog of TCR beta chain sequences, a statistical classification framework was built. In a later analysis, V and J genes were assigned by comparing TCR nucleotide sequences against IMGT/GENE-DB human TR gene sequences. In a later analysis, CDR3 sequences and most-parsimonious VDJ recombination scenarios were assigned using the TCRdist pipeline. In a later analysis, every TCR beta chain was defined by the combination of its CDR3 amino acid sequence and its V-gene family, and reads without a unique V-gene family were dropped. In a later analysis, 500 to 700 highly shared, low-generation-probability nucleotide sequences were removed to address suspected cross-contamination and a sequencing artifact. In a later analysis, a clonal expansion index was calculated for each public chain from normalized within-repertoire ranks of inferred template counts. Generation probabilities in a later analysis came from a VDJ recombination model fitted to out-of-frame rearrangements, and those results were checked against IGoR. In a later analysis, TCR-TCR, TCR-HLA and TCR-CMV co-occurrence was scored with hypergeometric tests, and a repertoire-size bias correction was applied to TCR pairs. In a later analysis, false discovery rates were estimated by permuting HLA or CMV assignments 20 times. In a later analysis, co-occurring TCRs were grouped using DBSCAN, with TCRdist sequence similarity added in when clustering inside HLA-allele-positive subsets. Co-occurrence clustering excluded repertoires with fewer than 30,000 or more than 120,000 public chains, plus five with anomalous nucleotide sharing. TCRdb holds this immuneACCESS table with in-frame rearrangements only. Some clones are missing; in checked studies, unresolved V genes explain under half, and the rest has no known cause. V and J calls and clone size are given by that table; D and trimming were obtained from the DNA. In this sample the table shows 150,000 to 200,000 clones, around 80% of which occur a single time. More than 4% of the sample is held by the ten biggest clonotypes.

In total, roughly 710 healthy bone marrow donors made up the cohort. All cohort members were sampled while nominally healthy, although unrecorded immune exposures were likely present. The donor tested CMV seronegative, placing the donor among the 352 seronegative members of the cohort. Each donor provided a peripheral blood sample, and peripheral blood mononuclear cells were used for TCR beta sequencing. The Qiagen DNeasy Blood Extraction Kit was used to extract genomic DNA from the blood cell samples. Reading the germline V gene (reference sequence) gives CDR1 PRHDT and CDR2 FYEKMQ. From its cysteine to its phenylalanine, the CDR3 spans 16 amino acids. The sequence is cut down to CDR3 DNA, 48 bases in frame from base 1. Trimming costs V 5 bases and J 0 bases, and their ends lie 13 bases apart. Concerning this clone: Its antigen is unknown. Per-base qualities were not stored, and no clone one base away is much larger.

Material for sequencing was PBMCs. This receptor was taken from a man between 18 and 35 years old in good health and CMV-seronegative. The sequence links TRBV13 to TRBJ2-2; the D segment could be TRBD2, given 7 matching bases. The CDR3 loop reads CASSKRGGPNTGELFF. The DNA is TGTGCCAGCAGCAAAAGGGGGGGCCCGAACACCGGGGAGCTGTTTTTT.